This TCR beta chain was sequenced for a study of Ad26.COV2.S vaccination and SARS-CoV-2 variants. As for the study in general: Donor was one of the participants in the Ad26.COV2.S arm of the COV1001 trial. By the intramuscular route, Ad26.COV2.S was given once, or twice 56 days apart.

The treatment was: around 19 received Ad26.COV2.S at low or high dose, single or two shots; several received placebo; per-sample allocation not given. After the first vaccine or placebo injection, samples were drawn on day 63. TCRdb's copy holds only in-frame clones and misses some; the assay was immunoSEQ multiplex PCR. The sample yields approximately 300,000 clones, about 85% seen once. Findings and caveats of the study: With respect to non-spike TCR breadth, vaccine and placebo recipients were similar.

As regards this clone: The antigen remains unidentified.

V was pared by 7 bases and J by 0 bases, with 16 bases between. The CDR3 length is 16 residues. CDR1 is LGHDT and CDR2 is YNNKEL in the germline V gene (reference sequence). The rearrangement joins TRBV3-1 (or the pseudogene TRBV3-2) to TRBJ1-3; no firm D call. The TCR was taken from a person aged 18-65 years who received the Ad26.COV2.S COVID-19 vaccine or a placebo. Sequencing used peripheral blood, obtained in a trial of Ad26.COV2.S vaccine versus placebo. CDR3 protein: CASIRSGTSSGNTIYF. As DNA, the CDR3 is TGTGCCAGCATCCGCAGCGGCACCTCCTCTGGAAACACCATATATTTT.